This TCR beta chain was captured by sequencing in a study of blood T cell repertoires in COVID-19. Study summary: Acute and convalescent COVID-19 specimens originated in the United States, Italy and Spain.

The repertoire was sequenced with immunoSEQ multiplex PCR; TCRdb's copy has only in-frame clones and lacks some. Among roughly 200,000 clones listed, about 87% were seen once. The CDR3 extends over 16 amino acids. Germline CDR1 is MGHRA and CDR2 is YSYEKL. V lost 1 base to trimming and J lost 2 bases; unmatched junction nucleotides: 8. The rearrangement uses TRBV4-1 and TRBJ2-7; 7 bases are shared with TRBD1. The sequenced sample consisted of peripheral blood. This TCR derives from a man between 65 and 85 years old with acute or convalescent COVID-19. In nucleotides, the CDR3 is TGCGCCAGCAGCCAAGCGGCCGGGACAGCCACCTACGAGCAGTACTTC. Protein product: CASSQAAGTATYEQYF.